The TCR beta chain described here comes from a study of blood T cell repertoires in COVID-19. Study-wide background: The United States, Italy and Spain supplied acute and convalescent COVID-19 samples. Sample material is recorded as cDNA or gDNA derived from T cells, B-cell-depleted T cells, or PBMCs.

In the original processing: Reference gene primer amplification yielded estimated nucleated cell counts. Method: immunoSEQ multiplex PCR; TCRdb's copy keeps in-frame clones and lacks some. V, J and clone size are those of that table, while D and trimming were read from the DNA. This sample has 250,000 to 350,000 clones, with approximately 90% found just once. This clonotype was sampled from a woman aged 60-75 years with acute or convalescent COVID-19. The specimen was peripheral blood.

DNA of the CDR3: TGTGCCAGCAGTAGACTAGCGGGGGCCTCCTACGAGCAGTACTTC. Translating gives CASSRLAGASYEQYF. The rearrangement links TRBV6-5 to TRBJ2-7; TRBD2 matches 12 bases. Germline CDR1 and CDR2: MNHEY and SVGAGI. J lost 0 bases, V lost 5 bases, and 2 bases had no gene match. CDR3 length: 15 residues.